This is a list of T cell receptor beta chains from one sample in a study of identical twins. TCRdb used MiXCR to reprocess the 5' RACE reads, holding one entry per CDR3 protein. The sample includes some 440,000 distinct CDR3 sequences, roughly 24% of them seen just once. This sample also appeared in a second study, on T cells expressing NK-cell markers.

Sequencing was done on a sample of CD4+ T cells sorted from blood. The receptors stem from a woman under 30 in good health. Both conserved end residues are part of each CDR3. D genes are given only for firm matches. Rows may omit the clone size; those that give it use once, few, many or a size class.

.	few	TRBV21-1	TRBJ2-7	CATLSGEGNEQYF	TGTGCCACCCTCTCCGGCGAAGGGAACGAGCAGTACTTC
TRBD2	.	TRBV19	TRBJ2-4	CASMKPTSGALAKNIQYF	TGTGCCAGTATGAAACCGACTAGCGGGGCTTTAGCCAAAAACATTCAGTACTTC
.	few	TRBV6-2/TRBV6-3	TRBJ2-7	CASSYTWGRPYEQYF	TGTGCCAGCAGTTACACTTGGGGGAGACCCTACGAGCAGTACTTC
TRBD2	.	TRBV19	TRBJ2-7	CASSIAGGAGGAYEQYF	TGTGCCAGTAGTATAGCCGGAGGAGCGGGGGGGGCCTACGAGCAGTACTTC
.	few	TRBV12-3/TRBV12-4	TRBJ1-1	CATAVVESVAFF	TGTGCCACCGCCGTGGTGGAATCAGTAGCTTTCTTT
.	.	TRBV10-3	TRBJ2-3	CAISGTTDTQYF	TGTGCCATCAGTGGGACCACAGATACGCAGTATTTT
.	.	TRBV20-1	TRBJ2-6	CSASGRNVLTF	TGCAGTGCTAGTGGACGCAACGTCCTGACTTTC
.	.	TRBV5-1	TRBJ1-1	CASSLDGRHEAFF	TGCGCCAGCAGCTTGGATGGCCGGCATGAAGCTTTCTTT
.	few	TRBV20-1	TRBJ2-1	CSARVRRNEQFF	TGCAGTGCTAGGGTCAGGCGAAATGAGCAGTTCTTC
TRBD2	.	TRBV27	TRBJ2-3	CASSSSSGVLLSTDTQYF	TGTGCCAGCAGTTCCTCTAGCGGGGTTTTACTTTCCACAGATACGCAGTATTTT
.	.	TRBV5-5	TRBJ1-4	CASSADEEKLFF	TGTGCCAGCAGCGCGGACGAGGAAAAACTGTTTTTT
TRBD2	.	TRBV5-1	TRBJ2-3	CASSLGLTGGRDTQYF	TGCGCCAGCAGCTTGGGTCTCACGGGGGGGAGAGATACGCAGTATTTT
TRBD2	.	TRBV20-1	TRBJ2-7	CSARASGNPYEQYF	TGCAGTGCTAGAGCTAGCGGGAACCCCTACGAGCAGTACTTC
.	.	TRBV6-1	TRBJ2-7	CASSPVGAAGEQYF	TGTGCCAGCAGTCCCGTTGGGGCAGCTGGAGAGCAGTACTTC
.	.	TRBV5-6	TRBJ2-7	CASSSQQASYEQYF	TGTGCCAGCAGCTCCCAGCAGGCCTCCTACGAGCAGTACTTC
.	few	TRBV5-1	TRBJ2-3	CASGKQDMDTQYF	TGCGCCAGCGGGAAGCAAGATATGGATACGCAGTATTTT
.	.	TRBV6-1	TRBJ2-3	CATGGFTDTQYF	TGTGCCACCGGAGGCTTCACAGATACGCAGTATTTT
TRBD2	few	TRBV6-5	TRBJ2-7	CASSYGGRGGEQYF	TGTGCCAGCAGTTATGGGGGACGGGGGGGCGAGCAGTACTTC
.	.	TRBV6-4	TRBJ2-3	CASGASWSGTDTQYF	TGTGCCAGTGGTGCGAGCTGGTCGGGGACAGATACGCAGTATTTT
TRBD1	few	TRBV7-2	TRBJ2-7	CASSLQGAQYF	TGTGCCAGCAGCTTACAGGGGGCGCAGTACTTC
.	.	TRBV20-1	TRBJ2-6	CSASALGSSGANVLTF	TGCAGTGCTAGTGCATTGGGAAGCTCTGGGGCCAACGTCCTGACTTTC
TRBD1	.	TRBV12-3/TRBV12-4	TRBJ2-7	CASSSADRVREQYF	TGTGCCAGCAGTTCCGCGGACAGGGTGAGAGAGCAGTACTTC
TRBD2	.	TRBV29-1	TRBJ2-2	CSAQVGLAGNPGELFF	TGCAGCGCACAGGTGGGGCTAGCGGGGAACCCCGGGGAGCTGTTTTTT
.	.	TRBV29-1	TRBJ2-5	CSVRRQYQETQYF	TGCAGCGTTCGGCGTCAGTACCAAGAGACCCAGTACTTC
TRBD2	many	TRBV6-2/TRBV6-3	TRBJ2-1	CASSYSRGGSNYNEQFF	TGTGCCAGCAGTTACTCGAGGGGCGGGAGCAATTACAATGAGCAGTTCTTC
.	few	TRBV15	TRBJ2-3	CATSRGPMENTQYF	TGTGCCACCAGCCGGGGCCCCATGGAAAATACGCAGTATTTT
TRBD2	few	TRBV12-3/TRBV12-4	TRBJ2-3	CASSLAPGLAIDTQYF	TGTGCCAGCAGTTTAGCACCGGGACTAGCGATTGATACGCAGTATTTT
TRBD1	many	TRBV5-1	TRBJ2-1	CASSLGQGGDEQFF	TGCGCCAGCAGCTTGGGACAGGGTGGCGATGAGCAGTTCTTC
.	.	TRBV7-9	TRBJ1-4	CASRDLSEKLFF	TGTGCCAGCAGGGACCTTTCCGAAAAACTGTTTTTT
.	.	TRBV20-1	TRBJ1-2	CSARDSTFNYGYTF	TGCAGTGCTAGGGACAGCACGTTTAACTATGGCTACACCTTC
.	.	TRBV7-9	TRBJ2-7	CASTLRRGEDEQYF	TGTGCCAGCACCCTAAGGAGAGGGGAAGACGAGCAGTACTTC
.	few	TRBV20-1	TRBJ1-2	CSASRPIGANYGYTF	TGCAGTGCTAGTCGACCAATCGGGGCTAACTATGGCTACACCTTC
.	few	TRBV12-3/TRBV12-4	TRBJ2-5	CASRRRGHQETQYF	TGTGCCAGCAGGCGGCGGGGGCACCAAGAGACCCAGTACTTC
TRBD1	few	TRBV12-3/TRBV12-4	TRBJ2-5	CASSPSTGQGGTQYF	TGTGCCAGCAGTCCTAGTACGGGACAGGGAGGGACCCAGTACTTC
.	.	TRBV24-1	TRBJ2-3	CATSDLGGSDTQYF	TGTGCCACCAGTGATTTGGGGGGTTCAGATACGCAGTATTTT
TRBD2	once	TRBV20-1	TRBJ2-2	CSVGANGGGTGELFF	TGCAGTGTGGGCGCGAACGGGGGGGGCACCGGGGAGCTGTTTTTT
.	.	TRBV29-1	TRBJ2-5	CSVGTQETQYF	TGCAGCGTTGGGACCCAAGAGACCCAGTACTTC
TRBD1	.	TRBV25-1	TRBJ1-1	CASSRPGTVLNTEAFF	TGTGCCAGCAGCCGTCCCGGGACAGTTTTGAACACTGAAGCTTTCTTT
.	few	TRBV7-9	TRBJ2-6	CASSPTGHRSGANVLTF	TGTGCCAGCAGCCCTACGGGACACCGCTCTGGGGCCAACGTCCTGACTTTC
.	.	TRBV27	TRBJ2-2	CASSFGPITGELFF	TGTGCCAGCAGTTTTGGGCCGATCACCGGGGAGCTGTTTTTT
TRBD1	.	TRBV10-2	TRBJ1-1	CASSDAGGIGAFF	TGCGCCAGCAGTGACGCAGGGGGCATCGGAGCTTTCTTT
.	few	TRBV15	TRBJ2-7	CATSRDQGFYHEQYF	TGTGCCACCAGCAGAGATCAGGGCTTCTACCACGAGCAGTACTTC
.	few	TRBV25-1	TRBJ2-2	CASGTYANTGELFF	TGTGCCAGCGGGACGTACGCGAACACCGGGGAGCTGTTTTTT
.	once	TRBV11-2	TRBJ1-2	CASSQRGGAGPYGYTF	TGTGCCAGCAGCCAACGCGGCGGGGCAGGGCCTTATGGCTACACCTTC
TRBD2	few	TRBV5-1	TRBJ2-3	CASSLARLAGDTQYF	TGCGCCAGCAGCTTGGCTCGTCTAGCGGGAGATACGCAGTATTTT
.	few	TRBV4-2	TRBJ2-1	CASSQDRLDDEQFF	TGTGCCAGCAGCCAAGATAGGCTAGACGATGAGCAGTTCTTC
.	.	TRBV9	TRBJ1-6	CASSGGGDRAPLHF	TGTGCCAGCAGCGGCGGCGGGGACCGCGCACCCCTCCACTTT
.	.	TRBV7-2	TRBJ2-1	CASSLARLADNEQFF	TGTGCCAGCAGCTTAGCCCGGCTGGCCGACAATGAGCAGTTCTTC
TRBD1	.	TRBV20-1	TRBJ1-2	CSVVDRDYGYTF	TGCAGTGTCGTGGACAGGGACTATGGCTACACCTTC
.	.	TRBV6-1	TRBJ1-1	CASSRMGGRSAEAFF	TGTGCCAGCTCGAGGATGGGGGGTCGTAGCGCTGAAGCTTTCTTT
.	.	TRBV10-3	TRBJ1-4	CAISASSVTVEKLFF	TGTGCCATCAGTGCAAGTTCGGTGACGGTTGAAAAACTGTTTTTT
TRBD2	few	TRBV12-3/TRBV12-4	TRBJ2-2	CASIMRLAGAFTGELFF	TGTGCCAGCATTATGAGACTAGCGGGAGCTTTTACCGGGGAGCTGTTTTTT
TRBD1	few	TRBV28	TRBJ2-5	CASSSQAGTGMLETQYF	TGTGCCAGCAGTTCCCAAGCCGGGACAGGGATGCTAGAGACCCAGTACTTC
TRBD1	.	TRBV6-2/TRBV6-3	TRBJ2-1	CASSRPTGTGVNEQFF	TGTGCCAGCAGTCGCCCTACCGGGACAGGGGTCAATGAGCAGTTCTTC
.	.	TRBV5-6	TRBJ2-3	CASHLEWGRHDTQYF	TGTGCCAGCCACCTGGAGTGGGGACGCCACGATACGCAGTATTTT
.	.	TRBV7-2	TRBJ2-7	CASSLISGSTYEQYF	TGTGCCAGCAGCTTAATCTCTGGGTCAACCTACGAGCAGTACTTC
TRBD1	.	TRBV20-1	TRBJ1-1	CSARGDSLEAFF	TGCAGTGCGAGGGGGGACAGCCTGGAAGCTTTCTTT
.	.	TRBV12-3/TRBV12-4	TRBJ2-2	CASSPPSGADTGELFF	TGTGCCAGCAGTCCCCCATCGGGGGCGGACACCGGGGAGCTGTTTTTT